The clone carrying this T cell receptor (beta chain) appeared many times. The sample comes from a study of Graves' ophthalmopathy and Graves' hyperthyroidism. RNA transcripts served as template for amplifying TCR beta CDR3 sequences. The first-round RT-PCR employed HTBI primers together with the Qiagen OneStep RT-PCR kit. A multiplex PCR was then performed as the second round. TCRdb re-derived calls from the multiplex PCR reads in MiXCR, one entry per CDR3 protein. Of around 1,000,000 distinct CDR3 sequences listed, 35% to 45% were seen once; the top ten hold approximately 10%. V was shortened by 2 bases and J by 5 bases, with 6 bases between the two germline ends. The CDR3 has 12 amino acids. Per the germline V gene, CDR1 is SNHLY and CDR2 is FYNNEI.

The TCR was taken from an adult man with Graves' hyperthyroidism. Sequenced material: peripheral blood or thyroid tissue (not recorded which). The chain recombines TRBV2 with TRBJ1-1; D not resolved. Here the CDR3 reads CASSEWGTEAFF. CDR3 nucleotide sequence: TGTGCCAGCAGTGAATGGGGTACTGAAGCTTTCTTT. The full variable domain, in which reference TRBV2 and TRBJ1-1 provide the parts outside the CDR3, is EPEVTQTPSHQVTQMGQEVILRCVPISNHLYFYWYRQILGQKVEFLVSFYNNEISEKSEIFDDQFSVERPDGSNFTLKIRSTKLEDSAMYFCASSEWGTEAFFGQGTRLTVV.